This TCR beta chain was sequenced for a study of blood T cell repertoires in COVID-19. Trimming shortened V by 1 base and J by 2 bases, and 15 bases separated the two germline ends. The CDR3 sequence is 16 residues long. Per the germline V gene, CDR1 is SGHDT and CDR2 is YYEEEE. TCRdb's copy holds only in-frame clones and misses some; the assay was immunoSEQ multiplex PCR. The table has about 110,000 clones, 71% seen once. The rearrangement uses TRBV5-6 and TRBJ2-5; a weak D match, TRBD2 (6 bases). Sequenced: peripheral blood. The sequence was obtained from a woman between 35 and 50 years old with acute or convalescent COVID-19. CDR3: CASSLPREAGQETQYF. The DNA for the CDR3 is TGTGCCAGCAGCTTGCCCAGGGAAGCGGGTCAAGAGACCCAGTACTTC.